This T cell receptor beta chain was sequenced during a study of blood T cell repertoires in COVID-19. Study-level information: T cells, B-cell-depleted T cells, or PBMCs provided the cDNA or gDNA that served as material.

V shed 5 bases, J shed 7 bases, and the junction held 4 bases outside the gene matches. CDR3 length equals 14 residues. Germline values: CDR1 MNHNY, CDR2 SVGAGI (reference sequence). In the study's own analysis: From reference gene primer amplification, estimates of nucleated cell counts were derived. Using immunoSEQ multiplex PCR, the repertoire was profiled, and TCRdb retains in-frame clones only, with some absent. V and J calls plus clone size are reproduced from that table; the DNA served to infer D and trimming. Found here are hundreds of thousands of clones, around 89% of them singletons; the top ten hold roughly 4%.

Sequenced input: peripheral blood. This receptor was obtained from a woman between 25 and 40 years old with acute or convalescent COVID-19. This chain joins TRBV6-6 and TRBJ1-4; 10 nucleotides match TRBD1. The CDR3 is CASSRGQGIEKLFF. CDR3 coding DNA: TGTGCCAGCAGTAGGGGACAGGGGATTGAAAAACTGTTTTTT.